These 25 T cell receptor beta chains were all obtained from the same sample, sequenced in a study of cytotoxic CD8 clonotypes in ibrutinib-treated CLL. The method was immunoSEQ multiplex PCR; TCRdb's version includes in-frame clones alone and lacks a portion of them. Of around 330,000 clones in the sample, roughly 70% were seen once. The source material was PBMCs, sampled after 36 months of ibrutinib treatment. These receptor sequences come from a human donor with chronic lymphocytic leukemia.

This clone was seen more than once but under ten times. V is TRBV4-1 and J is TRBJ2-3, with TRBD2 as a possible D gene (5 bases). The CDR3 sequence is 13 residues long. V gave up 2 bases and J gave up 4 bases, with 7 bases separating them. Germline lookup yields CDR1 MGHRA and CDR2 YSYEKL. CDR3: CASSQTRADTQYF. The DNA for the CDR3 is TGCGCCAGCAGCCAAACTAGGGCAGATACGCAGTATTTT.

V is TRBV5-1 and J is TRBJ2-7, with D perhaps matching TRBD2 (6 bases). V was trimmed by 1 base and J by 7 bases, leaving 12 bases between them. The CDR3 consists of 13 residues. The germline CDR1 and CDR2 sequences are SGHRS and YFSETQ. The CDR3 reads CASSLTSLGEQYF. For the CDR3, the DNA is TGCGCCAGCAGCTTGACTAGCCTGGGTGAGCAGTACTTC.

V usage is TRBV6-5 and J usage is TRBJ1-2; 7 nucleotides agree with TRBD1. Trimming cost V 1 base and J 6 bases; bases outside gene matches: 8. Germline V lookup: CDR1 MNHEY, CDR2 SVGAGI. CDR3 length equals 15 residues. The CDR3: CASSYWNRGWHGYTF. The CDR3 nucleotides read TGTGCCAGCAGTTACTGGAACAGGGGTTGGCATGGCTACACCTTC.

This chain joins TRBV25-1 and TRBJ1-2; tentatively, D is TRBD1 (5 bases). Germline lookup yields CDR1 MGHDK and CDR2 SYGVNS. This CDR3 is built from 12 residues. Trimming removed 4 bases at V and 2 bases at J, with 5 bases between. The CDR3 here is CASSAGNYGYTF. The DNA of the CDR3 is TGTGCCAGCAGTGCAGGGAACTATGGCTACACCTTC.

The rearrangement links TRBV7-3 to TRBJ2-1, with 10 positions matching TRBD2. This CDR3 is built from 15 residues. V shed 5 bases, J shed 2 bases, and the junction held 3 bases outside the gene matches. Germline CDR1 is SGHTA and CDR2 is FQGTGA. In DNA form, the CDR3 reads TGTGCCAGCAGCCCAGCGGGAGGGGCCTACAATGAGCAGTTCTTC. This encodes CASSPAGGAYNEQFF.

This clone was recorded a few times. J is TRBJ2-7 and V is TRBV28; perhaps D is TRBD1 or TRBD2 (5 bases each). The V gene lost 3 bases and the J gene lost 9 bases, with 27 bases spanning the gap. The CDR3 has 17 amino acids. Germline lookup yields CDR1 MDHEN and CDR2 SYDVKM. The CDR3 DNA follows: TGTGCCAGCAGTTTGGGGCGGTACGGGACGGCCGGTTCCGGGCAGTACTTC. It specifies CASSLGRYGTAGSGQYF.

V gene TRBV7-3 combines with J gene TRBJ2-5; either TRBD1 or TRBD2 may supply D (6 bases each). Trimming left V 5 bases short and J 5 bases short, with 15 bases between. CDR1 is SGHTA and CDR2 is FQGTGA in the germline V gene. CDR3 length: 14 residues. CDR3 sequence: CASSKGGVGETQYF. The CDR3 DNA is TGTGCCAGCAGCAAGGGGGGCGTGGGTGAGACCCAGTACTTC.

This clone was counted between two and nine times. The chain employs TRBV9 and TRBJ1-2; D is possibly TRBD1 (5 bases). Germline V gene lookup returns CDR1 SGDLS and CDR2 YYNGEE. Trimming took 4 bases from V and 2 from J, leaving 9 bases between them. The CDR3 totals 13 residues. This chain's CDR3 is CASSLGGNYGYTF. The CDR3 DNA is TGTGCCAGCAGCCTGGGGGGGAACTATGGCTACACCTTC.

This chain links TRBV18 with TRBJ1-1; tentative D call: TRBD1 (5 bases). The CDR3 is made up of 13 amino acids. CDR1 and CDR2 (germline): KGHSH, LQKENI. Trimming left V 1 base short and J 3 bases short, with 6 bases between. The CDR3 spells CASSPRGDTEAFF. For the CDR3, the DNA is TGTGCCAGCTCACCACGGGGGGACACTGAAGCTTTCTTT.

This chain links TRBV27 with TRBJ1-1; D is ambiguous. The germline V and J ends were trimmed by 5 bases and 3 bases, with 7 bases remaining between them. Per the germline V gene, CDR1 is MNHEY and CDR2 is SMNVEV (reference sequence). The CDR3 runs 12 residues. The chain's CDR3 is CASSTRYTEAFF. CDR3 in DNA: TGTGCCAGCAGTACCAGGTACACTGAAGCTTTCTTT.

This clone was counted between two and nine times. The chain joins TRBV18 to TRBJ1-5; D unclear. V was shortened by 2 bases and J by 4 bases, with 6 bases between the two germline ends. CDR3 length equals 13 residues. From germline, CDR1 is KGHSH and CDR2 LQKENI. CDR3 nucleotides: TGTGCCAGCTCACCAGAAGGAAATCAGCCCCAGCATTTT. Residues: CASSPEGNQPQHF.

The rearrangement links TRBV4-2 to TRBJ2-5; 14 bases match TRBD2. V shed 3 bases and J 1 base; nucleotides not matched to a gene: 7. Germline lookup yields CDR1 LGHNA and CDR2 YNFKEQ. The CDR3 sequence is 18 residues long. In nucleotides, the CDR3 is TGTGCCAGCAGCCACCAGACTAGCGGGGGGGCCCTCCAAGAGACCCAGTACTTC. Its protein product is CASSHQTSGGALQETQYF.

This rearrangement joins TRBV6-7 to TRBJ1-3; D unclear. TRBV6-7 is placed among ORFs of uncertain function. The ends were cut back, 7 bases at V and 4 bases at J, with 20 bases in the middle. The CDR3 length is 16 residues. CDR3 DNA sequence: TGTGCCAGCAACTTACTCCTCGGGCAGCACGGAAACACCATATATTTT. Amino acids: CASNLLLGQHGNTIYF.

The V call is TRBV29-1, the J call TRBJ2-2; TRBD2 matches 7 bases. The germline gives CDR1 SQVTM, CDR2 ANQGSEA. Trimming cost V 4 bases and J 1 base; bases outside gene matches: 3. This CDR3 is built from 14 residues. CDR3 DNA: TGCAGCGTTGGGGCTAGCGGGAACACCGGGGAGCTGTTTTTT. This encodes CSVGASGNTGELFF.

The gene calls are TRBV6-5 and TRBJ1-2; a possible D gene is TRBD1 (5 bases). CDR1 is MNHEY, CDR2 SVGAGI, per germline. The length of the CDR3 is 12 residues. Trimming left V 6 bases short and J 4 bases short, with 9 bases between. The CDR3 sequence is CASRGTGYGYTF. DNA of the CDR3: TGTGCCAGCAGAGGTACAGGCTATGGCTACACCTTC.

The chain is built from TRBV7-3 and TRBJ2-1; D might be TRBD1 or TRBD2, each matching 6 bases. Trimming took off 0 bases at V and 2 bases at J, with 20 bases between the two ends. This CDR3 spans 19 amino acids. Germline CDR1 is SGHTA and CDR2 is FQGTGA. The CDR3 DNA sequence: TGTGCCAGCAGCTTAACGTTCAGCTCGGTTGGGGGGCCCTACAATGAGCAGTTCTTC. Its protein is CASSLTFSSVGGPYNEQFF.

The CDR3 DNA reads TGTGCCAGCAGTTTAGATGTGACGAGAAGATCGGAGACCCAGTACTTC. Encoded protein: CASSLDVTRRSETQYF. The V and J genes are TRBV27 and TRBJ2-5; D gene ambiguous. Trimming stripped 2 bases from V and 5 bases from J, with 18 bases between. CDR3 length equals 16 residues. Germline CDR1 MNHEY, CDR2 SMNVEV (reference sequence).

CDR3 DNA: TGTGCCAGCAGCCCCTCCCCCGGACTAGCGGTCACAGATACGCAGTATTTT. Translation: CASSPSPGLAVTDTQYF. V is TRBV4-2 and J is TRBJ2-3, with 10 positions matching TRBD2. The CDR3 is made up of 17 amino acids. V lost 4 bases, J lost 2 bases, and 9 bases stayed unmatched. The V gene's germline CDR1 is LGHNA and CDR2 YNFKEQ.

This clone was detected only once. V usage is TRBV4-2 and J usage is TRBJ2-3; weak D call: TRBD2 (6 bases). Germline V gene data show CDR1 as LGHNA and CDR2 as YNFKEQ. CDR3 length equals 16 residues. V gave up 4 bases and J gave up 6 bases, with 20 bases separating them. The CDR3 DNA is TGTGCCAGCAGCCCGGGAGCGGGCCAGGCCCCCGATACGCAGTATTTT. It yields the protein CASSPGAGQAPDTQYF.

This clone occurred once. V gene TRBV6-1 combines with J gene TRBJ2-3; D unresolved. Germline values: CDR1 MNHNS, CDR2 SASEGT. The CDR3 runs to 12 residues. V gave up 2 bases and J gave up 4 bases, with 4 bases separating them. The CDR3 sequence is CASSEIADTQYF. CDR3 sequence (DNA): TGTGCCAGCAGTGAAATCGCAGATACGCAGTATTTT.

V is TRBV29-1 and J is TRBJ2-2; D is possibly TRBD1 or TRBD2 (5 bases each). This CDR3 spans 16 amino acids. Germline V gene sequence: CDR1 SQVTM, CDR2 ANQGSEA. V dropped 0 bases and J dropped 1 base, with 12 bases sitting between them. Here the CDR3 reads CSVEDWGEGNTGELFF. DNA of the CDR3: TGCAGCGTTGAAGACTGGGGCGAGGGGAACACCGGGGAGCTGTTTTTT.

V usage is TRBV18 and J usage is TRBJ1-2, with 9 bases that match TRBD1. V lost 1 base and J lost 4; bases outside the gene matches: 1. This CDR3 comprises 14 residues. Germline loops: CDR1 KGHSH, CDR2 LQKENI. CDR3 residues: CASSPRDRVYGYTF. The CDR3 bases are TGTGCCAGCTCACCACGGGACAGGGTCTATGGCTACACCTTC.

The chain employs TRBV2 and TRBJ2-1, with 9 positions matching TRBD1. CDR1 is SNHLY and CDR2 is FYNNEI in the germline V gene. CDR3 length: 15 residues. V trimming: 10 bases; J trimming: 4 bases; junction bases outside the gene matches: 11. The CDR3 DNA follows: TGTGCCACCCCCCACCGGGACAGGGAATACAATGAGCAGTTCTTC. Encoded protein: CATPHRDREYNEQFF.

The chain joins TRBV10-3 to TRBJ2-5, with 10 nucleotides matching TRBD2. Trimming took 3 bases from V and 1 from J; bases not matched to a gene: 5. Per germline, CDR1 ENHRY and CDR2 SYGVKD. CDR3 size: 16 residues. The CDR3 coding sequence is TGTGCCATCAGTGACCCGGGACTAGCGCGCCAAGAGACCCAGTACTTC. Its protein product is CAISDPGLARQETQYF.

This clone came up a few times. The chain links TRBV5-1 to TRBJ2-6; D is ambiguous. The germline V and J ends were trimmed by 5 bases and 2 bases, with 8 bases remaining between them. This CDR3 comprises 14 residues. Germline V CDR1 and CDR2: SGHRS, YFSETQ. The CDR3 nucleotides are TGCGCCAGCAGAGTAGCTCCTGGGGCCAACGTCCTGACTTTC. Amino acid sequence: CASRVAPGANVLTF.